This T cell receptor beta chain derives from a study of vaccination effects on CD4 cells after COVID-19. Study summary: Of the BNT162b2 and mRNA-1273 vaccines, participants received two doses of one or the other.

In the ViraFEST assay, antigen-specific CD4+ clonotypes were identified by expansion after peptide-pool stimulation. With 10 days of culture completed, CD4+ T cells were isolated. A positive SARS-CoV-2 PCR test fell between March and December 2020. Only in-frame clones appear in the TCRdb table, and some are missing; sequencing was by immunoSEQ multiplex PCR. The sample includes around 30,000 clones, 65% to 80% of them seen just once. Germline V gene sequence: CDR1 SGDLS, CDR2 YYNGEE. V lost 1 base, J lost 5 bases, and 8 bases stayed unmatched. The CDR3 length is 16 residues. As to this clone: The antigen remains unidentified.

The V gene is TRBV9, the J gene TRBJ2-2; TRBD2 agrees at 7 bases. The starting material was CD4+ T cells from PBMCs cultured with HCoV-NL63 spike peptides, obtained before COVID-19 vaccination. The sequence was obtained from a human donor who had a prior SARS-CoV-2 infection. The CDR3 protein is CASSVPLGRGTGELFF. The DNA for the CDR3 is TGTGCCAGCAGCGTACCTCTGGGGAGGGGTACCGGGGAGCTGTTTTTT. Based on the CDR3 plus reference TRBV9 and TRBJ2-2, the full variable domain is DSGVTQTPKHLITATGQRVTLRCSPRSGDLSVYWYQQSLDQGLQFLIQYYNGEERAKGNILERFSAQQFPDLHSELNLSSLELGDSALYFCASSVPLGRGTGELFFGEGSRLTVL.